The rows below give T cell receptor beta chains drawn from one sample of a study of blood T cell repertoires in COVID-19. Produced via immunoSEQ multiplex PCR; TCRdb's table is partial and in-frame only. The table has under 30,000 clones, 86% seen once. The sequenced sample consisted of peripheral blood. All receptors derive from a human donor with active COVID-19. The donor label of this sample is uncertain. CDR3s include the opening cysteine and the closing phenylalanine or tryptophan. A D gene is named only where the DNA matches it firmly. Where a row states a size, it is once, few, many or the class of an expanded clone; other rows omit it.

j_call d_call clone_size v_call cdr3_aa cdr3_nt
TRBJ1-6 NA NA TRBV9 CASSAGERSPLHF TGTGCCAGCAGCGCGGGAGAGCGATCACCCCTCCACTTT
TRBJ1-1 TRBD1 NA TRBV5-1 CASRYGQGNMNTEAFF TGCGCCAGCAGATACGGACAGGGTAACATGAACACTGAAGCTTTCTTT
TRBJ2-7 TRBD2 NA TRBV19 CASSPGLAGGREQYF TGTGCCAGTTCTCCGGGACTAGCGGGAGGGCGCGAGCAGTACTTC
TRBJ2-5 NA NA TRBV5-6 CASSEGVSLRETYAQYF TGTGCCAGCAGCGAGGGGGTTAGTTTGCGGGAGACATATGCCCAGTACTTC
TRBJ1-1 NA NA TRBV28 CASSPATGTHLNTEAFF TGTGCCAGCAGTCCAGCTACCGGGACACACCTTAACACTGAAGCTTTCTTT
TRBJ2-2 NA NA TRBV18 CATTRGATGELFF TGTGCCACCACCCGGGGGGCCACCGGGGAGCTGTTTTTT
TRBJ2-7 NA once TRBV5-6 CASSRRTVSYEQYF TGTGCCAGCAGCCGTCGGACAGTATCCTACGAGCAGTACTTC
TRBJ2-2 NA NA TRBV5-1 CASSSGFGGNTGELFF TGCGCCAGCAGCTCTGGCTTCGGAGGGAACACCGGGGAGCTGTTTTTT
TRBJ2-7 NA NA TRBV12-3/TRBV12-4 CASSLEGGEQYF TGTGCCAGCAGTTTGGAGGGTGGAGAGCAGTACTTC
TRBJ2-7 TRBD1 NA TRBV3-1/TRBV3-2 CASSRDRGGQYF TGTGCCAGCAGCCGGGACAGGGGAGGGCAGTACTTC
TRBJ2-5 TRBD2 NA TRBV5-4 CASSLRTSGTETQYF TGTGCCAGCAGCCTTCGGACTAGCGGGACGGAGACCCAGTACTTC
TRBJ1-6 NA NA TRBV3-1/TRBV3-2 CASSQTDNSPLHF TGTGCCAGCAGCCAGACAGATAATTCACCCCTCCACTTT
TRBJ1-1 TRBD1 NA TRBV27 CARVTRDRTPLSTEAFF TGTGCCAGGGTCACCCGGGACAGGACTCCTCTGAGCACTGAAGCTTTCTTT
TRBJ1-1 NA once TRBV7-9 CASSPLQDSPFF TGTGCCAGCAGCCCCTTACAGGACAGCCCGTTCTTT
TRBJ2-7 TRBD2 few TRBV7-2 CASSQPRTSGIEQYF TGTGCCAGCAGCCAACCCCGGACTAGCGGGATTGAGCAGTACTTC
TRBJ1-5 NA NA TRBV19 CASKTGDYSNQPQHF TGTGCCAGTAAGACAGGAGATTATAGCAATCAGCCCCAGCATTTT
TRBJ1-2 NA NA TRBV7-8 CASSLMQSLANYGYTF TGTGCCAGCAGCTTAATGCAGTCGCTGGCCAACTATGGCTACACCTTC
TRBJ2-5 NA NA TRBV5-1 CASSLEQQETQYF TGCGCCAGCAGCTTGGAACAGCAAGAGACCCAGTACTTC
TRBJ2-5 TRBD2 NA TRBV5-1 CASASGSTETQYF TGCGCCAGCGCTAGCGGGAGCACGGAGACCCAGTACTTC
TRBJ2-7 NA NA TRBV5-4 CASSIASSVSYEQYF TGTGCCAGCAGCATCGCCTCTAGCGTCTCCTACGAGCAGTACTTC